The clone carrying this T cell receptor (beta chain) was seen repeatedly, ten times or more. Its antigen is not identified. Busulfan-fludarabine conditioning, marrow transplant, and cyclophosphamide on days +3 and +4 were administered. This sample is drawn from a study of T cells after posttransplantation cyclophosphamide. Study conclusions and caveats: After PTCy, TRB diversity resembled that of CNI/methotrexate controls. Tissue-infiltrating T cells from skin or gut overlapped little with blood T cells. Donor CD8+ memory clones often dominated recipient blood repertoires at later times.

The table came from immunoSEQ multiplex PCR; TCRdb's copy has only in-frame clones and leaves some out. The sample has about 14,000 clones, none seen only once. The CDR3 runs 15 residues. Germline loops: CDR1 SGHRS, CDR2 YFSETQ. V was shortened by 2 bases and J by 10 bases, with 21 bases between the two germline ends. The specimen was PBMCs, collected around 1,200 days after allogeneic stem cell transplant with posttransplant cyclophosphamide. The V gene is TRBV5-1, the J gene TRBJ1-1, with D possibly matching TRBD1 (5 bases). The sequence was collected from a female patient between 35 and 55 years old who received an allogeneic stem cell transplant from a related donor, was CMV-positive, and had no GVHD. Some T cells may trace back to the graft donor. The CDR3 DNA sequence: TGCGCCAGCAGCTTCCCCGGGACTTCGCCCCCGGTAGCTTTCTTT. It codes for CASSFPGTSPPVAFF. Together with reference TRBV5-1 and TRBJ1-1, the CDR3 gives the full variable domain: KAGVTQTPRYLIKTRGQQVTLSCSPISGHRSVSWYQQTPGQGLQFLFEYFSETQRNKGNFPGRFSGRQFSNSRSEMNVSTLELGDSALYLCASSFPGTSPPVAFFGQGTRLTVV.